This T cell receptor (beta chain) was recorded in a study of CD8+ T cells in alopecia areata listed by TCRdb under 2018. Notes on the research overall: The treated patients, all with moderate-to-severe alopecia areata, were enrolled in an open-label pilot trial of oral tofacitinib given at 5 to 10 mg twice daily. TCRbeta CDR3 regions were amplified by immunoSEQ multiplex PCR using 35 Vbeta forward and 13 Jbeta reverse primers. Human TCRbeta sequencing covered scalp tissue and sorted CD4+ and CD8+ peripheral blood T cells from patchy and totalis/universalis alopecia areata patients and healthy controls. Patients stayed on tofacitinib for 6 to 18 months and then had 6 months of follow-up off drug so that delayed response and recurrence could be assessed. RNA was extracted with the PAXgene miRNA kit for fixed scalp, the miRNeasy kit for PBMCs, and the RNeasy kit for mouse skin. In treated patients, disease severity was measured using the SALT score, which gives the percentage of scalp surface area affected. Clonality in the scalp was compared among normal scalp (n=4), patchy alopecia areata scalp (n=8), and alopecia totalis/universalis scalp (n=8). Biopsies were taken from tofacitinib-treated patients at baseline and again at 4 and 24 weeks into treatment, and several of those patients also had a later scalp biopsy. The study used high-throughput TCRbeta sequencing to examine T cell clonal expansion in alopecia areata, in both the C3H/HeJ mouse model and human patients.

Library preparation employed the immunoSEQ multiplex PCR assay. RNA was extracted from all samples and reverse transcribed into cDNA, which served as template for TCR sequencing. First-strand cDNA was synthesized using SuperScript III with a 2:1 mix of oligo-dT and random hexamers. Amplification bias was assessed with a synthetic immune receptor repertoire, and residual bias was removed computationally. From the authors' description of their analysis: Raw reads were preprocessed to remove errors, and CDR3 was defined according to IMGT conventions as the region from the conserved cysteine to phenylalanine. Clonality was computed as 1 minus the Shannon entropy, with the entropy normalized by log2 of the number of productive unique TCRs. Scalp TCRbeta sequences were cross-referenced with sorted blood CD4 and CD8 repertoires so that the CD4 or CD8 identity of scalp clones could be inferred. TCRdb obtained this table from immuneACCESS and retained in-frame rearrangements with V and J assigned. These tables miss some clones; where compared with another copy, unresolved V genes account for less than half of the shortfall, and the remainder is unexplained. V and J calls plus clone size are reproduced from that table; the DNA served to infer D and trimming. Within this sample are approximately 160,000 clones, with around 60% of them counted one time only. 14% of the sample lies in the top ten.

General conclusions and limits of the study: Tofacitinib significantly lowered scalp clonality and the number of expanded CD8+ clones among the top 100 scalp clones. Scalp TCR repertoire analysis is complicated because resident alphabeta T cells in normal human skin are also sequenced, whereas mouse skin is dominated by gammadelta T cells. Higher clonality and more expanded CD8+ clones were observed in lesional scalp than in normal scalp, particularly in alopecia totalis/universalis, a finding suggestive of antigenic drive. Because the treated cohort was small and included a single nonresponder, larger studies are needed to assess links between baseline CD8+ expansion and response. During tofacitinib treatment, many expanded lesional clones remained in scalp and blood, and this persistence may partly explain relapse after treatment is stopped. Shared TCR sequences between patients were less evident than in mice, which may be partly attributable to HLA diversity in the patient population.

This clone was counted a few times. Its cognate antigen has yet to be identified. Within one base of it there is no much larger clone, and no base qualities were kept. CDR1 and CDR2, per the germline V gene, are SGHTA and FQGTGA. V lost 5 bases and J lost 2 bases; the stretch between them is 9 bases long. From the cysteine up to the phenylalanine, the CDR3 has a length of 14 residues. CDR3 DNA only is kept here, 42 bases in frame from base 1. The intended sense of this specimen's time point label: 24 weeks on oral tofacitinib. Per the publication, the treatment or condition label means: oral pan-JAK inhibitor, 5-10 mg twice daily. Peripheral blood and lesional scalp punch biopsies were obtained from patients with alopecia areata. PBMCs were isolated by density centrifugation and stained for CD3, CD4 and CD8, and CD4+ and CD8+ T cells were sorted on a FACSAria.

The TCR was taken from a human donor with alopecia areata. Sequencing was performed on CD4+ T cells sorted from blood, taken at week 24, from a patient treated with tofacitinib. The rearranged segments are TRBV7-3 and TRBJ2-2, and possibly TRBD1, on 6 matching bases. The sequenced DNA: TGTGCCAGCAGCCTACAGGGAAACACCGGGGAGCTGTTTTTT. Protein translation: CASSLQGNTGELFF.